This is a list of T cell receptor beta chains from one sample in a study of CD8 T cells in Susac syndrome. TCRdb re-analysed the immunoSEQ multiplex PCR reads in MiXCR, keeping a single row per CDR3 protein. The sample carries 70,000 to 100,000 distinct CDR3 sequences, 90% to 97% recorded once. The sequencing input was CD8+ T cells from PBMCs. All receptors come from a human donor with Susac syndrome. The CDR3 runs from the conserved cysteine through the conserved F or W. The D gene is left open where the match is weak. Some rows have no size entry. The others give once, few or many, or a class for an expanded clone.

j_gene	v_gene	abundance	d_gene	CDR3nt	CDR3aa
TRBJ1-1	TRBV20-1	-	-	TGCAGTGCTAGAAAGGAGGGAGGGGGGGTATGGGACACTGAAGCTTTCTTT	CSARKEGGGVWDTEAFF
TRBJ2-1	TRBV6-5	-	TRBD1	TGTGCCAGCAGGGCCGGACAGGGCAACAATGAGCAGTTCTTC	CASRAGQGNNEQFF
TRBJ1-2	TRBV6-5	-	-	TGTGCCAGCAGTTTGTTTGAGGGAGATATACCAGTGGGCTACACCTTC	CASSLFEGDIPVGYTF
TRBJ2-2	TRBV6-5	-	-	TGTGCCAGCAGGTTTCTGCGAACCGGGGAGCTGTTTTTT	CASRFLRTGELFF
TRBJ2-1	TRBV28	once	-	TGTGCCAGCAGTTTACCCCGGGGAGCAGGGCATGAGCAGTTCTTC	CASSLPRGAGHEQFF
TRBJ2-7	TRBV18	-	TRBD1	TGTGCCAGCTCACCACCCGGACAGGCCTCCTACGAGCAGTACTTC	CASSPPGQASYEQYF
TRBJ2-1	TRBV7-2	-	TRBD2	TGTGCCAGCAGCTTAGCAGCGGGGGCTTACAATGAGCAGTTCTTC	CASSLAAGAYNEQFF
TRBJ2-3	TRBV29-1	-	-	TGCAGCGCCGAAACGGGTTCGGCTTCTAGCACAGATACGCAGTATTTT	CSAETGSASSTDTQYF
TRBJ1-1	TRBV6-4	-	TRBD1	TGTGCCAGCAGGCCCAGGACAGGAGAACGCGCTTTCTTT	CASRPRTGERAFF
TRBJ1-2	TRBV19	once	-	TGTGCCAGTACTGAGTTACCTCTGAGAGATGGCTACACCTTC	CASTELPLRDGYTF
TRBJ2-7	TRBV29-1	-	TRBD1	TGCAGCGGGGGACAGAGCTCCTACGAGCAGTACTTC	CSGGQSSYEQYF
TRBJ1-4	TRBV9	-	TRBD1	TGTGCCAGCAGCACGACAGGGCATAGTGAAAAACTGTTTTTT	CASSTTGHSEKLFF
TRBJ1-1	TRBV30	-	-	TGTGCCTGGAGAGTCGAGAACACTGAAGCTTTCTTT	CAWRVENTEAFF
TRBJ2-7	TRBV30	-	-	TGTGCCTGGAGTGCCCGGGAGGCCGGGGGCTTCTACGAGCAGTACTTC	CAWSAREAGGFYEQYF
TRBJ2-7	TRBV20-1	-	TRBD1	TGCAGTGTTCCCGGGACAGCAACCTACGAGCAGTACTTC	CSVPGTATYEQYF
TRBJ1-5	TRBV30	once	TRBD1	TGTGCCTGGAGTGACCGACAGGGACGGAATCAGCCCCAGCATTTT	CAWSDRQGRNQPQHF
TRBJ1-1	TRBV5-1	-	-	TGCGCCAGCAGCTCGCTATCTGACACTGAAGCTTTCTTT	CASSSLSDTEAFF
TRBJ1-2	TRBV20-1	-	TRBD1	TGCAGTGCTCCAACAGGGGGGCGCGGATCCCCAAGTAGTGATGGCTACACCTTC	CSAPTGGRGSPSSDGYTF
TRBJ2-7	TRBV7-9	-	TRBD1	TGTGCCAGCAGCTTTCCTTCCCGGGACAGGAGACACTTC	CASSFPSRDRRHF
TRBJ2-3	TRBV20-1	-	TRBD2	TGCAGTGCCACACACCTCTACCGGCTAGCGGGGGCCAAGACTAGCACAGATACGCAGTATTTT	CSATHLYRLAGAKTSTDTQYF
TRBJ2-7	TRBV16	-	-	TGTGCCAGCAGCCAAAGGGACACAGACTACGAGCAGTACTTC	CASSQRDTDYEQYF
TRBJ1-5	TRBV7-2	-	TRBD1	TGTGCCAGCAGCCCTGCGGGACAGTCGAATCAGCCCCAGCATTTT	CASSPAGQSNQPQHF
TRBJ2-5	TRBV5-1	-	-	TGCGCCAGCAGCGAAGGACTCACGAGGCAAGAGACCCAGTACTTC	CASSEGLTRQETQYF
TRBJ2-2	TRBV5-1	-	-	TGCGCCAGCAGCACAGATGTCGGGGAGCTGTTTTTT	CASSTDVGELFF
TRBJ2-5	TRBV20-1	-	TRBD2	TGCAGTGCTAGCGACGGACTAGGACAAGAGACCCAGTACTTC	CSASDGLGQETQYF
TRBJ2-5	TRBV7-2	-	TRBD2	TGTGCCAGCAACCGCCCGGGGGGGCGGGAGTGGACCCAGTACTTC	CASNRPGGREWTQYF
TRBJ2-1	TRBV4-2	-	TRBD1	TGTGCCAGCAGCCAGGCTCCCCGGACAGGGTCCCACAATGAGCAGTTCTTC	CASSQAPRTGSHNEQFF
TRBJ2-7	TRBV28	-	-	TGTGCCAGCAGTCTGGGCCCCGAGGCCCACGAGCAGTACTTC	CASSLGPEAHEQYF
TRBJ2-1	TRBV6-2/TRBV6-3	-	TRBD1	TGTGCCAGCAGTACATCCGGGACAGGCTCCTACAATGAGCAGTTCTTC	CASSTSGTGSYNEQFF
TRBJ1-6	TRBV6-6	-	-	TGTGCCAGCAGCCCCGAGGGATTGGCCCTCCACTTT	CASSPEGLALHF
TRBJ2-7	TRBV27	-	-	TGTGCCAGCAGTTTTACGGGCCCCTACGAGCAGTACTTC	CASSFTGPYEQYF
TRBJ2-1	TRBV29-1	-	TRBD1	TGCAGCGTCCGACAGGGGGCCCCCTACAATGAGCAGTTCTTC	CSVRQGAPYNEQFF
TRBJ1-5	TRBV29-1	-	-	TGCAGCGTTGAAGGCAGCTCGGGGACCCAGCATTTT	CSVEGSSGTQHF
TRBJ2-5	TRBV5-6	-	-	TGTGCCAGCAGCTCAAACAGGGTATTAGCGACCCAGTACTTC	CASSSNRVLATQYF
TRBJ2-5	TRBV9	once	-	TGTGCCAGCAGCGCGCAAGGGAGAGAAGAGACCCAGTACTTC	CASSAQGREETQYF
TRBJ2-3	TRBV2	-	-	TGTGCCACCGAGGGACGGGAGAGCACAGATACGCAGTATTTT	CATEGRESTDTQYF
TRBJ2-5	TRBV7-3	-	-	TGTGCCAGCAGCCCCAGCCCTGGAGCGATAGAGACCCAGTACTTC	CASSPSPGAIETQYF
TRBJ2-1	TRBV5-1	-	TRBD1	TGCGCCAGCAGCTTGGTAGGACAGGGAAAATTTGAGCAGTTCTTC	CASSLVGQGKFEQFF